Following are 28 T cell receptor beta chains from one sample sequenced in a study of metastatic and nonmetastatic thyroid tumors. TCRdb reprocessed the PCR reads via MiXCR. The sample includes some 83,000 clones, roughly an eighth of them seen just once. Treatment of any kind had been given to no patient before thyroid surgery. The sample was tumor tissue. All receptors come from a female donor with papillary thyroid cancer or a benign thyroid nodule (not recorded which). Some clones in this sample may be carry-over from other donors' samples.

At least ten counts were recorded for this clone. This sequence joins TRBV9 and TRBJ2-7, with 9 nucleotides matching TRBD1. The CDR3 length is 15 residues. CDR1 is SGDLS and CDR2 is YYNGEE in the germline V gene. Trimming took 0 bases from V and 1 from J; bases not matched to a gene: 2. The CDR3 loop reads CASSVDGTGSYEQYF. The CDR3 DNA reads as TGTGCCAGCAGCGTAGATGGGACAGGGTCCTACGAGCAGTACTTC.

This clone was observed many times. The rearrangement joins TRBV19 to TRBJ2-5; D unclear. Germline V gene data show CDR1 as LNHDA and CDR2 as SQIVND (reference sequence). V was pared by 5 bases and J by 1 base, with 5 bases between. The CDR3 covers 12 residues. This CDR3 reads CASSRIQETQYF. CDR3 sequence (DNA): TGTGCCAGTAGTCGGATCCAAGAGACCCAGTACTTC.

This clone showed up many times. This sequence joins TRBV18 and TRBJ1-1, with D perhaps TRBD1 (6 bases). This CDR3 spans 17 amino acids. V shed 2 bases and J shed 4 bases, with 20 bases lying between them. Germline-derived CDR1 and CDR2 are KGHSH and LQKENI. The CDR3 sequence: CASSPKSARGVGTEAFF. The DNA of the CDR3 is TGTGCCAGCTCACCAAAATCCGCCAGGGGAGTTGGCACTGAAGCTTTCTTT. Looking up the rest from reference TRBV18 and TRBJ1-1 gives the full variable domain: NAGVMQNPRHLVRRRGQEARLRCSPMKGHSHVYWYRQLPEEGLKFMVYLQKENIIDESGMPKERFSAEFPKEGPSILRIQQVVRGDSAAYFCASSPKSARGVGTEAFFGQGTRLTVV.

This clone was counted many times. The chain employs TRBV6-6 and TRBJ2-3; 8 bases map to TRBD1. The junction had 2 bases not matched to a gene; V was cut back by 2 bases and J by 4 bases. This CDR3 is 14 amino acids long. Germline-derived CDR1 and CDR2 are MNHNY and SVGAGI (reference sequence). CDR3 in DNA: TGTGCCAGCAGTTACACGACAGGGGCAGATACGCAGTATTTT. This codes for CASSYTTGADTQYF.

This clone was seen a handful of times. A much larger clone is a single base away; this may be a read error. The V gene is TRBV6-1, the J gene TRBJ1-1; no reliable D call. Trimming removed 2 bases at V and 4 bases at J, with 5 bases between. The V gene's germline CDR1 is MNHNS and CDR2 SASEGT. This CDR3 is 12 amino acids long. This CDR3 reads CASSEWGTEAFF. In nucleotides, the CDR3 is TGTGCCAGCAGTGAATGGGGCACTGAAGCTTTCTTT.

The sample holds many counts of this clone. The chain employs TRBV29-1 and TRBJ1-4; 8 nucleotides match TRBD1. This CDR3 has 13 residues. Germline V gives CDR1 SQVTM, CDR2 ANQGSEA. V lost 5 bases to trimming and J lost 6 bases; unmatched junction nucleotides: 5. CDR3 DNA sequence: TGCAGCGTTCAGCAGGGGGCAGATGAAAAACTGTTTTTT. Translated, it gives CSVQQGADEKLFF.

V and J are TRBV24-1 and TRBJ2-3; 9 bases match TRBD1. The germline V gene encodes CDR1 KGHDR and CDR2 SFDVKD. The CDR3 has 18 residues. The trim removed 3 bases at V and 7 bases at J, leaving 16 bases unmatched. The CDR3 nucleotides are TGTGCCACCAGTGATCCAGGGGCCGGGACAGGGCGCCTGCATACGCAGTATTTT. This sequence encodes CATSDPGAGTGRLHTQYF.

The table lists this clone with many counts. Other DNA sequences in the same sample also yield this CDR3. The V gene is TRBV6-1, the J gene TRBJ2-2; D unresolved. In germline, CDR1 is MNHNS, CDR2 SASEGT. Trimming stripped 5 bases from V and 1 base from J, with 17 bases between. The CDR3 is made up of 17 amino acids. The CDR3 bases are TGTGCCAGCAGTCTCCGGGTCCTTTTGAAGAACACCGGGGAGCTGTTTTTT. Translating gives CASSLRVLLKNTGELFF.

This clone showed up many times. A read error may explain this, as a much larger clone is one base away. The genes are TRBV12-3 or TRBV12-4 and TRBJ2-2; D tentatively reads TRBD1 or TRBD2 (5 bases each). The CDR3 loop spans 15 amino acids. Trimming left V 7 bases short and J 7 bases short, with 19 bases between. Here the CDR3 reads CASMPGTQGVGELFF. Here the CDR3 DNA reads TGTGCCAGCATGCCAGGGACCCAGGGAGTCGGGGAGCTGTTTTTT.

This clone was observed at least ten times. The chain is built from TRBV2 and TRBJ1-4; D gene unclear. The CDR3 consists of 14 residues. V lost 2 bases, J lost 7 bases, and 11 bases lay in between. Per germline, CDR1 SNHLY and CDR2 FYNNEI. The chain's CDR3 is CASSESAPSEKLFF. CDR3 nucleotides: TGTGCCAGCAGTGAATCGGCCCCAAGTGAAAAACTGTTTTTT.

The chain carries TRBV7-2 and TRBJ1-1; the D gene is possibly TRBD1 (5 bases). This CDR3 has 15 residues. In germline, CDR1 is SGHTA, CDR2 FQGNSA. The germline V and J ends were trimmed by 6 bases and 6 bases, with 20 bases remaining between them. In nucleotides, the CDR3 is TGTGCCAGCAGTTTCCTACGGACATACGCATCTGAAGCTTTCTTT. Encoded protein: CASSFLRTYASEAFF.

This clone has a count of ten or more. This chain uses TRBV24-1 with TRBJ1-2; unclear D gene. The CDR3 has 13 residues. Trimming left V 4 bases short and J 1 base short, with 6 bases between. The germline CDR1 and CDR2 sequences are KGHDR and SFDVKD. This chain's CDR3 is CATSESRNYGYTF. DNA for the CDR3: TGTGCCACCAGTGAGTCGCGTAACTATGGCTACACCTTC.

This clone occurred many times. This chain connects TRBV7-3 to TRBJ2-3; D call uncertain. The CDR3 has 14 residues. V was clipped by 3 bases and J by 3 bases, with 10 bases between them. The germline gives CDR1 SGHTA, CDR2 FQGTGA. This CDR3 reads CASSFLDRTDTQYF. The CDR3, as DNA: TGTGCCAGCAGCTTTCTGGACCGGACAGATACGCAGTATTTT.

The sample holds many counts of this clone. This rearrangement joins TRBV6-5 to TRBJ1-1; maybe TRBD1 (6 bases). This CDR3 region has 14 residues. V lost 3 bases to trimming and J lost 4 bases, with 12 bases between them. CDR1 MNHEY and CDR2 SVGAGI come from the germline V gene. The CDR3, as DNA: TGTGCCAGCAGTTATACGGGGGCGAGCACTGAAGCTTTCTTT. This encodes CASSYTGASTEAFF.

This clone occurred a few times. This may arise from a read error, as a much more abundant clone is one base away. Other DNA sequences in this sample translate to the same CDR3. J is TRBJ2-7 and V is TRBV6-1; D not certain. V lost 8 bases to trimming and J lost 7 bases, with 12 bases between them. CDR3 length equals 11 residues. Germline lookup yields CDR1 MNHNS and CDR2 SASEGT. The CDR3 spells CASSDEVEQYF. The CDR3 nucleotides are TGTGCCAGCTCGGACGAGGTAGAGCAGTACTTC.

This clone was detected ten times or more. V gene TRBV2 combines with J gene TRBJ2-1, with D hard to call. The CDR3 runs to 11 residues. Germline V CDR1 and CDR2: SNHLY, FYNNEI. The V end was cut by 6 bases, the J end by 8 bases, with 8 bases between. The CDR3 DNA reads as TGTGCCAGCAGCTCAATGCATGAGCAGTTCTTC. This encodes CASSSMHEQFF.

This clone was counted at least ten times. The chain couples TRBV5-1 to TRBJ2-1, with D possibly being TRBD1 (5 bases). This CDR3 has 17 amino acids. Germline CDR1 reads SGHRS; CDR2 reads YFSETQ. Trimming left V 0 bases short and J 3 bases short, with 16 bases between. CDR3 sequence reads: CASSLGWIVGRYNEQFF. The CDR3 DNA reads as TGCGCCAGCAGCTTGGGATGGATCGTGGGGCGCTACAATGAGCAGTTCTTC.

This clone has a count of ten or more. This CDR3 is CASITGGSRPYEQYF. Written as DNA, the CDR3 is TGTGCCAGCATAACTGGGGGCAGCCGTCCCTACGAGCAGTACTTC. V usage is TRBV6-2 or TRBV6-3 and J usage is TRBJ2-7; possibly TRBD1 for D (6 bases). Germline loops: CDR1 MNHEY, CDR2 SVGEGT. V was shortened by 7 bases and J by 2 bases, with 18 bases between the two germline ends. The CDR3 has 15 residues.

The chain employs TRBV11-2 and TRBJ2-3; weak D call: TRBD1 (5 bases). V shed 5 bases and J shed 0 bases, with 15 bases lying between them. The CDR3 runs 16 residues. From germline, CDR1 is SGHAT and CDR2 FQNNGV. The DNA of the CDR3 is TGTGCCAGCAGCACCCTCGACAGAACTAGCACAGATACGCAGTATTTT. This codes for CASSTLDRTSTDTQYF.

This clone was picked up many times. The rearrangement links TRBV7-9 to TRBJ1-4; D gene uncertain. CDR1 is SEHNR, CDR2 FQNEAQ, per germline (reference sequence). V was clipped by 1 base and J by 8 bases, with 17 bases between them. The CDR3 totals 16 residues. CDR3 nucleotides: TGTGCCAGCAGCTTAGTGGGCGAGCTAATGACGGAAAAACTGTTTTTT. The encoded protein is CASSLVGELMTEKLFF.

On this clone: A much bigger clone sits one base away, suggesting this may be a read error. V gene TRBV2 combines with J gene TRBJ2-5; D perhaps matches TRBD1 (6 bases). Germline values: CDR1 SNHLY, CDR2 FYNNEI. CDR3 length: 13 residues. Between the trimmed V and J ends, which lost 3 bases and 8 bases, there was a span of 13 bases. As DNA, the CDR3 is TGTGCCAGCAGTGAGGGCAGGGGTGATACCCAGTACTTC. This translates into CASSEGRGDTQYF.

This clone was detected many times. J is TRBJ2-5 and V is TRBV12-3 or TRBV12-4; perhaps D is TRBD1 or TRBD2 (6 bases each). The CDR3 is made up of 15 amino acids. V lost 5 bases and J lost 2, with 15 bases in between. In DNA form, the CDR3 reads TGTGCCAGCAGTCTACAGGGAGGTCCACAAGAGACCCAGTACTTC. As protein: CASSLQGGPQETQYF.

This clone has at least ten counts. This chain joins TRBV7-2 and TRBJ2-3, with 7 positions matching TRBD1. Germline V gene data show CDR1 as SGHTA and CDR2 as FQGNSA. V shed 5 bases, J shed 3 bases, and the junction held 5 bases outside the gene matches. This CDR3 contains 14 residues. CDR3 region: CASSPGQLTDTQYF. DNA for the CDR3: TGTGCCAGCAGCCCGGGACAGCTGACAGATACGCAGTATTTT.

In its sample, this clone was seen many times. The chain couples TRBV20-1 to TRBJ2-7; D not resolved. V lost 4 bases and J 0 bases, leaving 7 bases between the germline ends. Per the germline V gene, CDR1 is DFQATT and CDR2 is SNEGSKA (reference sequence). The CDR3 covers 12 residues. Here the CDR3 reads CSATRDSYEQYF. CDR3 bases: TGCAGTGCTACTAGAGACTCCTACGAGCAGTACTTC.

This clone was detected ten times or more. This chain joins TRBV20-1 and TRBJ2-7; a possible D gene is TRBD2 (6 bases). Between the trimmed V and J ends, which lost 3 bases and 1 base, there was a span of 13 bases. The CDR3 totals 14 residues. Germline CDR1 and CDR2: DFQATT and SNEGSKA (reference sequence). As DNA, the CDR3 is TGCAGTGCTAGCATCGGGCTAGCGTCCTACGAGCAGTACTTC. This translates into CSASIGLASYEQYF.

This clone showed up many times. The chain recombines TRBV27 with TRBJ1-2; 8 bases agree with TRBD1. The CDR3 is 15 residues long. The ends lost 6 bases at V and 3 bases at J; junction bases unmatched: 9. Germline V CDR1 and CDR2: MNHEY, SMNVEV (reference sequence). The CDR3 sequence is CASRRPGQGDYGYTF. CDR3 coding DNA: TGTGCCAGCAGGAGACCCGGACAGGGTGACTATGGCTACACCTTC.

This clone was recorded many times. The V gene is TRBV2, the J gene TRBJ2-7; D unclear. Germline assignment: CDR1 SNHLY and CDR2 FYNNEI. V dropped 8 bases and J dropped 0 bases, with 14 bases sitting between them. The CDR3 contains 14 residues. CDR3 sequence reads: CASRTPPGSYEQYF. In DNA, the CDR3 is TGTGCCAGCCGGACCCCTCCAGGCTCCTACGAGCAGTACTTC.

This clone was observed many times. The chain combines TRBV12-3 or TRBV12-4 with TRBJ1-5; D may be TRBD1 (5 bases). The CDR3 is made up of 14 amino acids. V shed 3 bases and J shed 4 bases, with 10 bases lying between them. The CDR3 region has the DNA TGTGCCAGCAGTTTCGGGACGGGAAATCAGCCCCAGCATTTT. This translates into CASSFGTGNQPQHF.